Given below is one TCR beta chain in context. The antigen is unknown. The V end lost 3 bases, the J end lost 3 bases, and 12 bases lay between the germline ends. CDR1 is LNHDA, CDR2 SQIVND, per germline (reference sequence). CDR3 length equals 16 residues. The data originate from a study of cytomegalovirus exposure and HLA in healthy donors. Study-wide points: It was only CMV serostatus that was available as immune exposure information. An Asian-associated ancestry cluster reportedly showed fewer N-insertions than the roughly 670-donor mean in a later analysis.

A multiplex PCR was run with 60 Vbeta primers and 13 Jbeta primers. Assay used: immunoSEQ multiplex PCR; TCRdb lists only in-frame clones, some missing. The sample contains about 120,000 clones, 81% of which appear only once. Sequenced material: PBMCs. This receptor was obtained from a woman aged 30 to 39 in good health and CMV-seronegative. The rearrangement joins TRBV19 to TRBJ2-6, with no clear D. The CDR3 here is CASSILMTNGANVLTF. The CDR3 nucleotides read TGTGCCAGTAGTATCCTTATGACAAATGGGGCCAACGTCCTGACTTTC. Full variable domain (rest looked up from reference TRBV19 and TRBJ2-6): DGGITQSPKYLFRKEGQNVTLSCEQNLNHDAMYWYRQDPGQGLRLIYYSQIVNDFQKGDIAEGYSVSREKKESFPLTVTSAQKNPTAFYLCASSILMTNGANVLTFGAGSRLTVL.